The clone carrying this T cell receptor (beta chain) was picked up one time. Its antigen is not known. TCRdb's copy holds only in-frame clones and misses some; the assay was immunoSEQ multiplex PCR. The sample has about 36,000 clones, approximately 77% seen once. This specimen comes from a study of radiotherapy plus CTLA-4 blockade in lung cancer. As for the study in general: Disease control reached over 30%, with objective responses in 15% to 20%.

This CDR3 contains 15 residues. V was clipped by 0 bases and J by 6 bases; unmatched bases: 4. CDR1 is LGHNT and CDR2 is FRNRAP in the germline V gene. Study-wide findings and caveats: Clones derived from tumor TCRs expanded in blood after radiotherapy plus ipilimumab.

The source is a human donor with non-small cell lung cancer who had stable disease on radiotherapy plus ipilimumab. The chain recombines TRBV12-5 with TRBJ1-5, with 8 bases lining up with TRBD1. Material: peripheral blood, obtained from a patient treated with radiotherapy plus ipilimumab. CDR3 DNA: TGTGCTAGTGGTTTGGTAGCAGGGGGCTTTCAGCCCCAGCATTTT. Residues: CASGLVAGGFQPQHF.